This T cell receptor (beta chain) was captured in a study of CD8+CD57+ T cells in acquired aplastic anemia. In the study overall: On average, sorted CD4+ and CD8+ cells gave roughly 2.9 ug of DNA. Regarding the study as a whole: In CD8+ cells, Simpson's diversity showed no significant difference between patients and controls. Overlap between patients and controls comprised almost 30 CD8+ CDR3 sequences.

A word on this clonotype: What it binds is not known.

CDR3 and TCR beta VDJ profiling relied on a genomic DNA template. TCRdb passed the reads through MiXCR, listing each CDR3 protein once. The sample holds 190,000 or so distinct CDR3 sequences, approximately 57% seen once. Germline V lookup: CDR1 SGHTA, CDR2 FQGNSA. There are 13 residues in the CDR3. V lost 6 bases and J 5 bases, leaving 13 bases between the germline ends. The TCR comes from a human donor in good health. This chain uses TRBV7-2 with TRBJ2-5; possibly TRBD2 for D (6 bases). The sequenced sample was sorted CD4+, CD8+, or CD8+CD57+ T cells (not recorded which) from PBMCs. The CDR3 is CASSSWGVETQYF. DNA of the CDR3: TGTGCCAGCAGTTCCTGGGGGGTGGAGACCCAGTACTTC.